The clone carrying this T cell receptor beta chain was counted a single time. The antigen remains undetermined. The assay looked at 80,000 to 100,000 TCR templates in each sample. Measured with immunoSEQ multiplex PCR; TCRdb has only the in-frame clones, and not every one. The repertoire holds around 100,000 clones, with nearly 95% as singletons. Per the germline V gene, CDR1 is SGHTA and CDR2 is FQGNSA. Trimming stripped 4 bases from V and 4 bases from J, with 9 bases between. This CDR3 contains 13 residues. These data belong to a study of siplizumab effects on memory and regulatory T cells. General study results and limits: Siplizumab conditions gave an average of approximately 71% Treg-derived mappable alloreactive CD4+ clones, versus about 30% for controls. Alloreactive sequences traceable to unstimulated CD4+ memory cells declined significantly under siplizumab.

V is TRBV7-2 and J is TRBJ2-3, with no clear D. This TCR came from a human donor in good health. The sequencing sample was made of non-Treg CD4+ T cells sorted from blood. The CDR3 reads CASSSPLSDTQYF. The DNA for the CDR3 is TGTGCCAGCAGCTCCCCCCTCTCAGATACGCAGTATTTT.